This is a list of T cell receptor beta chains from one sample in a study of T cells in Graves' hyperthyroidism and ophthalmopathy. MiXCR was run by TCRdb on the multiplex PCR reads, yielding one entry per CDR3 protein. The data show almost 250,000 distinct CDR3 sequences, with approximately 25% seen just once and around 40% held by the top ten. Sequenced input: blood. The receptors stem from a woman aged 40-49 years with Graves' ophthalmopathy. Each CDR3 is given without its conserved first and last residue. Fields, in order: J gene, clone size, V gene, D gene, CDR3 length, CDR3 protein. D genes are given only for firm matches. Not all rows give a size; the values are once, few, many and, for expanded clones, a class.

j_call: TRBJ2-7; clone_size: many; v_call: TRBV20-1; d_call: TRBD2; cdr3_length: 12; cdr3_aa: SGNLAGASYEQY
j_call: TRBJ1-2; clone_size: -; v_call: TRBV5-1; d_call: TRBD1; cdr3_length: 11; cdr3_aa: ASSQGTGDGYT
j_call: TRBJ1-5; clone_size: many; v_call: TRBV12-3/TRBV12-4; d_call: TRBD1; cdr3_length: 13; cdr3_aa: ASSGDRGIGQPQH
j_call: TRBJ2-7; clone_size: many; v_call: TRBV28; d_call: -; cdr3_length: 11; cdr3_aa: ASTLQTVPEQY
j_call: TRBJ2-7; clone_size: -; v_call: TRBV28; d_call: TRBD1; cdr3_length: 15; cdr3_aa: ASSSVMADRDPYEQY
j_call: TRBJ2-7; clone_size: many; v_call: TRBV3-1; d_call: TRBD2; cdr3_length: 13; cdr3_aa: ASSQVSSGSHEQY
j_call: TRBJ1-1; clone_size: many; v_call: TRBV20-1; d_call: -; cdr3_length: 13; cdr3_aa: GAREGYLMNTEAF
j_call: TRBJ2-5; clone_size: many; v_call: TRBV27; d_call: TRBD2; cdr3_length: 13; cdr3_aa: ASRRAGGYQETQY
j_call: TRBJ2-5; clone_size: -; v_call: TRBV7-2; d_call: -; cdr3_length: 14; cdr3_aa: ASSLSARGVEETQY
j_call: TRBJ1-5; clone_size: many; v_call: TRBV27; d_call: -; cdr3_length: 12; cdr3_aa: ASSPRPVGQPQH
j_call: TRBJ1-2; clone_size: -; v_call: TRBV12-3/TRBV12-4; d_call: TRBD1; cdr3_length: 13; cdr3_aa: ASSLNRGPYYGYT
j_call: TRBJ2-6; clone_size: -; v_call: TRBV24-1; d_call: -; cdr3_length: 14; cdr3_aa: ATSDSTWAGANVLT
j_call: TRBJ2-2; clone_size: many; v_call: TRBV30; d_call: TRBD1; cdr3_length: 13; cdr3_aa: AWSGQGANTGELF
j_call: TRBJ1-1; clone_size: many; v_call: TRBV30; d_call: -; cdr3_length: 10; cdr3_aa: AWSPSGIEAF
j_call: TRBJ2-7; clone_size: -; v_call: TRBV20-1; d_call: -; cdr3_length: 10; cdr3_aa: SARGIYYEQY
j_call: TRBJ2-5; clone_size: many; v_call: TRBV2; d_call: TRBD1; cdr3_length: 12; cdr3_aa: ASTRDRASETQY
j_call: TRBJ1-1; clone_size: many; v_call: TRBV13; d_call: -; cdr3_length: 11; cdr3_aa: ASSSDPVAEAF
j_call: TRBJ2-6; clone_size: many; v_call: TRBV9; d_call: -; cdr3_length: 16; cdr3_aa: ASSVDPPGAHGANVLT
j_call: TRBJ2-7; clone_size: few; v_call: TRBV6-2/TRBV6-3; d_call: -; cdr3_length: 10; cdr3_aa: AGSGVSDEQY
j_call: TRBJ2-7; clone_size: many; v_call: TRBV6-4; d_call: TRBD2; cdr3_length: 13; cdr3_aa: ASSEEAGEPYEQY
j_call: TRBJ2-7; clone_size: many; v_call: TRBV6-5; d_call: -; cdr3_length: 12; cdr3_aa: ASSLVDGTYEQY
j_call: TRBJ1-1; clone_size: many; v_call: TRBV2; d_call: -; cdr3_length: 11; cdr3_aa: AGRQFLNTEAF
j_call: TRBJ1-1; clone_size: -; v_call: TRBV28; d_call: -; cdr3_length: 11; cdr3_aa: ASRTGRNTEAF
j_call: TRBJ2-7; clone_size: -; v_call: TRBV2; d_call: -; cdr3_length: 12; cdr3_aa: ASSEGVGSYEQY
j_call: TRBJ1-1; clone_size: many; v_call: TRBV30; d_call: -; cdr3_length: 9; cdr3_aa: ACVGNTEAF
j_call: TRBJ1-1; clone_size: many; v_call: TRBV10-3; d_call: TRBD1; cdr3_length: 11; cdr3_aa: AIKQGKNTEAF
j_call: TRBJ1-3; clone_size: -; v_call: TRBV13; d_call: TRBD1; cdr3_length: 15; cdr3_aa: ASSSDPSDRAGNTIY
j_call: TRBJ2-2; clone_size: many; v_call: TRBV19; d_call: -; cdr3_length: 12; cdr3_aa: ASSSYTNTGELF
j_call: TRBJ1-1; clone_size: -; v_call: TRBV7-9; d_call: TRBD1; cdr3_length: 11; cdr3_aa: ASSLTGGASAF
j_call: TRBJ2-5; clone_size: -; v_call: TRBV6-5; d_call: -; cdr3_length: 9; cdr3_aa: ASSSPGAQY
j_call: TRBJ1-2; clone_size: many; v_call: TRBV18; d_call: -; cdr3_length: 13; cdr3_aa: ASSPMADLGYGYT
j_call: TRBJ2-5; clone_size: many; v_call: TRBV18; d_call: TRBD1; cdr3_length: 14; cdr3_aa: ASSPTGGQGTETQY
j_call: TRBJ1-1; clone_size: many; v_call: TRBV19; d_call: TRBD1; cdr3_length: 13; cdr3_aa: ASSQTGTGRPEAF
j_call: TRBJ1-1; clone_size: -; v_call: TRBV6-2/TRBV6-3; d_call: -; cdr3_length: 14; cdr3_aa: ASNLISDRVNTEAF
j_call: TRBJ1-2; clone_size: many; v_call: TRBV7-9; d_call: TRBD1; cdr3_length: 12; cdr3_aa: ASSQGQSNYGYT
j_call: TRBJ1-2; clone_size: -; v_call: TRBV6-1; d_call: -; cdr3_length: 13; cdr3_aa: ASTRSSLWDYGYT
j_call: TRBJ2-7; clone_size: many; v_call: TRBV18; d_call: TRBD1; cdr3_length: 13; cdr3_aa: ASSATTGMFDEQY
j_call: TRBJ1-3; clone_size: many; v_call: TRBV18; d_call: -; cdr3_length: 11; cdr3_aa: ASSPESGNTIY
j_call: TRBJ2-6; clone_size: once; v_call: TRBV18; d_call: TRBD1; cdr3_length: 16; cdr3_aa: ASSPRTGVNSGANVLT
j_call: TRBJ2-5; clone_size: many; v_call: TRBV20-1; d_call: -; cdr3_length: 9; cdr3_aa: SALNGATQY
j_call: TRBJ2-7; clone_size: many; v_call: TRBV12-3/TRBV12-4; d_call: TRBD2; cdr3_length: 11; cdr3_aa: ASTIAGAYEQY
j_call: TRBJ2-5; clone_size: many; v_call: TRBV15; d_call: -; cdr3_length: 11; cdr3_aa: ATSRGQLETQY
j_call: TRBJ1-2; clone_size: many; v_call: TRBV20-1; d_call: TRBD1; cdr3_length: 10; cdr3_aa: SATGGDYGYT
j_call: TRBJ1-1; clone_size: many; v_call: TRBV5-1; d_call: -; cdr3_length: 12; cdr3_aa: ASSFLSVGTEAF
j_call: TRBJ2-5; clone_size: -; v_call: TRBV13; d_call: TRBD2; cdr3_length: 14; cdr3_aa: ASSSYRVAGEETQY
j_call: TRBJ2-2; clone_size: many; v_call: TRBV12-3/TRBV12-4; d_call: TRBD2; cdr3_length: 15; cdr3_aa: ASSLSRREGGTGELF
j_call: TRBJ2-2; clone_size: many; v_call: TRBV28; d_call: TRBD1; cdr3_length: 12; cdr3_aa: ASSSLGQAGELF